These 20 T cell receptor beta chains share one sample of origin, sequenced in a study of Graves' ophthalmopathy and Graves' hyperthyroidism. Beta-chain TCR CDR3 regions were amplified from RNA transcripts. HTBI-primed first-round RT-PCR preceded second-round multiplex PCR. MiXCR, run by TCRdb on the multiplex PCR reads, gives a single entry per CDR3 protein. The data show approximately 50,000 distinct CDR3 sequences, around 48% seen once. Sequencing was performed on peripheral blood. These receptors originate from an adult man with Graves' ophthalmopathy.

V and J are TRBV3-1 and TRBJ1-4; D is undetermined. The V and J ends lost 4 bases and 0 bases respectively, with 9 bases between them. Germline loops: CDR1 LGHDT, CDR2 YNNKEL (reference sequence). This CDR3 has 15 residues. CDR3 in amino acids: CASSPQVATNEKLFF. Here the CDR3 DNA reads TGTGCCAGCAGCCCCCAGGTCGCAACTAATGAAAAACTGTTTTTT.

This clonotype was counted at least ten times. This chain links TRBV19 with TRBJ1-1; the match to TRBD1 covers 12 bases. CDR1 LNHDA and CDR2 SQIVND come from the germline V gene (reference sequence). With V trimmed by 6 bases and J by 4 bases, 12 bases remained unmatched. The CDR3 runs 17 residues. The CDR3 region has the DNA TGTGCCAGTAGCCAGAGATCCGGGACAGGGGGCTTCACTGAAGCTTTCTTT. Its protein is CASSQRSGTGGFTEAFF.

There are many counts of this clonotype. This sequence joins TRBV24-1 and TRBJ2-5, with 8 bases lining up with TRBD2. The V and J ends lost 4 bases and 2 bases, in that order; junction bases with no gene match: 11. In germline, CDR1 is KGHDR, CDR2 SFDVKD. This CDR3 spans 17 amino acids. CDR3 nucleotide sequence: TGTGCCACCAGTGACCCATCAGGCGCGGGAGGACAAGAGACCCAGTACTTC. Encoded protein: CATSDPSGAGGQETQYF.

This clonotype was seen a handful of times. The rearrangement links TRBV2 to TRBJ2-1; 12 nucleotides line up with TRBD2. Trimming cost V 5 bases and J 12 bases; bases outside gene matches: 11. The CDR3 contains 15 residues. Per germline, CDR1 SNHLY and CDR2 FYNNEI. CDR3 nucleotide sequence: TGTGCCAGCAGTCGAGAACTAGCGGGAGGAGGAGGGCAGTTCTTC. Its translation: CASSRELAGGGGQFF.

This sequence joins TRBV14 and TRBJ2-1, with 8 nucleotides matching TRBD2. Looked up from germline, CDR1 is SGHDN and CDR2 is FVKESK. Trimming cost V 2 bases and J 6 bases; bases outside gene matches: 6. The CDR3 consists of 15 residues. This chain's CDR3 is CASSQREGAPNEQFF. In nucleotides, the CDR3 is TGTGCCAGCAGCCAACGGGAGGGAGCCCCCAATGAGCAGTTCTTC. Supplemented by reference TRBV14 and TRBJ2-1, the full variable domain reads EAGVTQFPSHSVIEKGQTVTLRCDPISGHDNLYWYRRVMGKEIKFLLHFVKESKQDESGMPNNRFLAERTGGTYSTLKVQPAELEDSGVYFCASSQREGAPNEQFFGPGTRLTVL.

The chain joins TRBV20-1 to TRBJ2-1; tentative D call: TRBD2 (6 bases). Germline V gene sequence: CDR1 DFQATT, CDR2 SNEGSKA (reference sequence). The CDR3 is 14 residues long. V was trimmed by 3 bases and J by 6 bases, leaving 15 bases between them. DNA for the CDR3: TGCAGTGCTAGGTCAGCGGGTAGGGTCAATGAGCAGTTCTTC. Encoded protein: CSARSAGRVNEQFF.

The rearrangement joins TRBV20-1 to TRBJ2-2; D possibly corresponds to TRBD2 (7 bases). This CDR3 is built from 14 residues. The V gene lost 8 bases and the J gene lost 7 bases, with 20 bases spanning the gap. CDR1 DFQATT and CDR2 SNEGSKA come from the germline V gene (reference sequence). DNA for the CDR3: TGCAGTTTCAACCGGGGGGCGCCGAACGGGGAGCTGTTTTTT. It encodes CSFNRGAPNGELFF.

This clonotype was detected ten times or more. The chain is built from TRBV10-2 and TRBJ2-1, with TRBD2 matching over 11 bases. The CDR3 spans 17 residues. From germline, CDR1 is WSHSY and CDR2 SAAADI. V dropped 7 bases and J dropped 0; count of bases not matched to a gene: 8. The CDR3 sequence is CASKESSGGSSYNEQFF. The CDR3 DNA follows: TGCGCCAGCAAGGAGTCTAGCGGGGGGAGCTCCTACAATGAGCAGTTCTTC.

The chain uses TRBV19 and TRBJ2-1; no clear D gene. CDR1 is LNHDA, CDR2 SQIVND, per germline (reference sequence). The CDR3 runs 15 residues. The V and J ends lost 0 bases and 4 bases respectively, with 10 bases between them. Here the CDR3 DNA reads TGTGCCAGTAGTATAGATGGCCAATCATACAATGAGCAGTTCTTC. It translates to CASSIDGQSYNEQFF.

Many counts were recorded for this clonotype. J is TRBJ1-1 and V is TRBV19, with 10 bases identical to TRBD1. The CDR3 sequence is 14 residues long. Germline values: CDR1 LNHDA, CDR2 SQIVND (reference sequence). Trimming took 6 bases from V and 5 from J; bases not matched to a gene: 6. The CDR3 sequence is CASSDRGRKTEAFF. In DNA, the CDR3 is TGTGCCAGTAGCGACAGGGGGCGAAAAACTGAAGCTTTCTTT.

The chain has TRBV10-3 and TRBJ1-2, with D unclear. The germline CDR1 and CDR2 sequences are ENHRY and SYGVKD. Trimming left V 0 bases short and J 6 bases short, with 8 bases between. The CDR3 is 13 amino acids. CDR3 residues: CAISESRLNGYTF. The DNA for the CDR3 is TGTGCCATCAGTGAGTCGCGACTTAATGGCTACACCTTC.

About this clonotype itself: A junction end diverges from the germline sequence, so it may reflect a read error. The DNA for the CDR3 is TGTGCCTGCAGCCTCAAAGGGGGGGAGACCCAGTACTTC. This codes for CACSLKGGETQYF. The chain employs TRBV13 and TRBJ2-5; D possibly matches TRBD1 or TRBD2 (6 bases each). CDR1 and CDR2 (germline): PRHDT, FYEKMQ (reference sequence). The CDR3 extends over 13 amino acids.

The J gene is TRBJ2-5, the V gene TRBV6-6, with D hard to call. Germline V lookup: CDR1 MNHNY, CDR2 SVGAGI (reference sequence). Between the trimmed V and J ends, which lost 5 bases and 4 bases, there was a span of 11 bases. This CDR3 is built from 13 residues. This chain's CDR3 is CASSPQERETQYF. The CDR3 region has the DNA TGTGCCAGCAGTCCTCAGGAGAGAGAGACCCAGTACTTC.

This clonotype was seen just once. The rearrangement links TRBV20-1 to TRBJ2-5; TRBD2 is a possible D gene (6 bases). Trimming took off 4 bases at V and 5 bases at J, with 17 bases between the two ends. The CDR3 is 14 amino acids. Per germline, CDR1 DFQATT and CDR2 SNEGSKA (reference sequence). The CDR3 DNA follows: TGCAGTGCTAACCTGGGCGGGGCCGTCGAGACCCAGTACTTC. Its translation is CSANLGGAVETQYF.

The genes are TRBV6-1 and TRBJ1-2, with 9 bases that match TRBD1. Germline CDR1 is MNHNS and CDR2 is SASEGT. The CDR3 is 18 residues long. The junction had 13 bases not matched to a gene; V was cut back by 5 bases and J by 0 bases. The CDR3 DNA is TGTGCCAGCAGTATCGACGACAGGGGGTTTATCTCTAACTATGGCTACACCTTC. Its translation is CASSIDDRGFISNYGYTF.

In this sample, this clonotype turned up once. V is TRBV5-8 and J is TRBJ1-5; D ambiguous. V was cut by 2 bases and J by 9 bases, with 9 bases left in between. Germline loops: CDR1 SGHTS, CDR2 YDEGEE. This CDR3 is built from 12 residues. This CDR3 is CASSFVGLPQHF. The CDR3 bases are TGTGCCAGCAGCTTTGTAGGGTTGCCCCAGCATTTT.

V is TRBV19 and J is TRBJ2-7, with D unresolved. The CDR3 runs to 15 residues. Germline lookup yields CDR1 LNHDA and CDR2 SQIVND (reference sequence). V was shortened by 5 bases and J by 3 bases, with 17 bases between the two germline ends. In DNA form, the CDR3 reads TGTGCCAGTAGTGGCGGAACGAGGAATCACTACGAGCAGTACTTC. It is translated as CASSGGTRNHYEQYF.

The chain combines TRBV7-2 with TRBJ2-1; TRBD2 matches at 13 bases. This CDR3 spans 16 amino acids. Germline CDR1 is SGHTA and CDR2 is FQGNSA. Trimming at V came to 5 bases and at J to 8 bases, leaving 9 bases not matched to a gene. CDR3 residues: CASSPGTSGMIDEQFF. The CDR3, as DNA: TGTGCCAGCAGCCCGGGGACTAGCGGGATGATCGATGAGCAGTTCTTC.

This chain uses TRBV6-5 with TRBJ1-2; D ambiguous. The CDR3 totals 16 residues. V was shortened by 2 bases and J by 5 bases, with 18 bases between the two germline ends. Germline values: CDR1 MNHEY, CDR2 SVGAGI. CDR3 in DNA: TGTGCCAGCAGTTACGTTTGGCGGCAGAGAAGATATGGCTACACCTTC. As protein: CASSYVWRQRRYGYTF.

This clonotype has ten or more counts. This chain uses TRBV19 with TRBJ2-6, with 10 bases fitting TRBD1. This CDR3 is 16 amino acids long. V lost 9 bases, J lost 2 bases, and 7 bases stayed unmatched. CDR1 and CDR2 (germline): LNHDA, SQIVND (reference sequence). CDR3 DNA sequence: TGTGCCAGCCGGGACAGGGGAATACCTGGGGCCAACGTCCTGACTTTC. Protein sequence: CASRDRGIPGANVLTF.